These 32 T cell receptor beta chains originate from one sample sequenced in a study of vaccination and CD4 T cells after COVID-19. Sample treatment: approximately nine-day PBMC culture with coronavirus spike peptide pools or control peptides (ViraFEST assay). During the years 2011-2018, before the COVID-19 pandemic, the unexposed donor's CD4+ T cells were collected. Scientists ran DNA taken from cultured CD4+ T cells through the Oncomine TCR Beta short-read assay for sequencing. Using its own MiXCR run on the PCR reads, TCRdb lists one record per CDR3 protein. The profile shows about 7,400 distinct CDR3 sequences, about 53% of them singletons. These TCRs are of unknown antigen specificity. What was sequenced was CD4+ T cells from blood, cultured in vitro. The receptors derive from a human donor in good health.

The CDR3 nucleotides read TGTGCCAGCAGTAGCACAGGGGGCATGAGTCAGCCCCAGCATTTT. This codes for CASSSTGGMSQPQHF. The rearrangement uses TRBV6-2 or TRBV6-3 and TRBJ1-5; 9 bases match TRBD1. CDR3 length equals 15 residues. V dropped 5 bases and J dropped 6; count of bases not matched to a gene: 8. Germline values: CDR1 MNHEY, CDR2 SVGEGT.

The CDR3 loop is CAISNGLAGDEQFF. The CDR3 nucleotides are TGTGCCATCAGTAACGGACTAGCGGGAGATGAGCAGTTCTTC. The rearrangement uses TRBV10-3 and TRBJ2-1, with 13 bases fitting TRBD2. Looked up from germline, CDR1 is ENHRY and CDR2 is SYGVKD. This CDR3 contains 14 residues. V lost 5 bases to trimming and J lost 8 bases; unmatched junction nucleotides: 3.

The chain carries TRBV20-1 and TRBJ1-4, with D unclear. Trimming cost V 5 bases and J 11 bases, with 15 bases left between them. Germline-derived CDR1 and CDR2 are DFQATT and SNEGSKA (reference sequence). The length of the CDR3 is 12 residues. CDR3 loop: CSAGFGVDKLFF. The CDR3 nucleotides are TGCAGTGCTGGGTTCGGGGTAGATAAACTGTTTTTT.

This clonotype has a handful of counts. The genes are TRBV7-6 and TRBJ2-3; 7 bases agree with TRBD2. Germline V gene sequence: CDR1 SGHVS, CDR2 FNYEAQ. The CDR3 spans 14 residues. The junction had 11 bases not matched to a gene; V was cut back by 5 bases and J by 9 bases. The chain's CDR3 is CASSPSGGRGTQYF. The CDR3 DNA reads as TGTGCCAGCAGCCCCTCGGGCGGGAGAGGAACGCAGTATTTT.

CDR3 in DNA: TGTGCCAGCAGCTTGGCGTATCGGGAGACCCAGTACTTC. Residues: CASSLAYRETQYF. This chain links TRBV5-4 with TRBJ2-5, with D unresolved. Deletions cut 0 bases from V and 5 bases from J, with 8 bases between. Germline lookup yields CDR1 SGHNT and CDR2 YYREEE (reference sequence). This CDR3 comprises 13 residues.

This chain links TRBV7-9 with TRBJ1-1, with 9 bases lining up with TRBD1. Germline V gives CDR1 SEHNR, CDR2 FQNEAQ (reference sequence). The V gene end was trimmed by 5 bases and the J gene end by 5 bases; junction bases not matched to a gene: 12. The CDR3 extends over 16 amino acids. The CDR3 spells CASSKSTGGKGTEAFF. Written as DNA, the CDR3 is TGTGCCAGCAGCAAATCGACAGGGGGAAAAGGGACTGAAGCTTTCTTT.

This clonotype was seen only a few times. The chain's CDR3 is CASSECWLVPQHNEQFF. The CDR3 DNA reads as TGTGCCAGCAGTGAATGTTGGCTAGTCCCCCAGCACAATGAGCAGTTCTTC. The genes are TRBV25-1 and TRBJ2-1, with D uncertain. Germline values: CDR1 MGHDK, CDR2 SYGVNS. V lost 1 base, J lost 5 bases, and 18 bases lay in between. The CDR3 length is 17 residues.

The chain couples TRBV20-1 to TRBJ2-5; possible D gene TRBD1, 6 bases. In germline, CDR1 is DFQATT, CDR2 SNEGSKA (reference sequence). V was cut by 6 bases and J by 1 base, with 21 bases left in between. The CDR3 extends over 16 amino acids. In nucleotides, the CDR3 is TGCAGTGCCGAGCTTTCACAGGGCCTCTTCCAAGAGACCCAGTACTTC. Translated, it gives CSAELSQGLFQETQYF.

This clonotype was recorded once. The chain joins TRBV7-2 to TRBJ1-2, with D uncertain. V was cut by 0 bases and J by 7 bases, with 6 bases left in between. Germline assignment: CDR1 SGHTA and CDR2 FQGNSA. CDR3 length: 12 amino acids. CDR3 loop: CASSLAAGGYTF. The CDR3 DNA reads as TGTGCCAGCAGCTTAGCGGCGGGTGGCTACACCTTC.

This CDR3 reads CAITYRGRSGYTF. Written as DNA, the CDR3 is TGTGCCATCACATACAGGGGGCGCAGTGGCTACACCTTC. The V call is TRBV28, the J call TRBJ1-2, with 9 bases aligning to TRBD1. CDR1 and CDR2 from the germline V gene are MDHEN and SYDVKM. CDR3 length equals 13 residues. The V gene end was trimmed by 10 bases and the J gene end by 7 bases; junction bases not matched to a gene: 10.

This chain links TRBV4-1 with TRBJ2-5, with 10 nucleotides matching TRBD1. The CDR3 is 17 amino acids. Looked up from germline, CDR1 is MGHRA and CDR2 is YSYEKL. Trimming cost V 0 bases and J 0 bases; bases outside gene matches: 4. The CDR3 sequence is CASSQERTGGYQETQYF. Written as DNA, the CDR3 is TGCGCCAGCAGCCAAGAGCGGACAGGGGGGTACCAAGAGACCCAGTACTTC.

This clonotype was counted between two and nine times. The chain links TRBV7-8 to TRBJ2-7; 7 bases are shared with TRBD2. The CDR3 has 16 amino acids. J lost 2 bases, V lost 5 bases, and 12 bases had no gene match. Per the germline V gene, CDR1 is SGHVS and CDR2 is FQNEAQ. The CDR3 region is CASSPGWEGPTYEQYF. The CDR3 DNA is TGTGCCAGCAGCCCCGGGTGGGAGGGCCCAACCTACGAGCAGTACTTC.

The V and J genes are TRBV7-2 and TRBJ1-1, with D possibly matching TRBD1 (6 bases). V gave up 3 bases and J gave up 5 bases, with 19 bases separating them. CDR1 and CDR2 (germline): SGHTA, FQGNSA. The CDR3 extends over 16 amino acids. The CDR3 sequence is CASSLGGDTGRTEAFF. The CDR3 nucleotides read TGTGCCAGCAGCTTGGGGGGGGACACAGGGCGGACTGAAGCTTTCTTT.

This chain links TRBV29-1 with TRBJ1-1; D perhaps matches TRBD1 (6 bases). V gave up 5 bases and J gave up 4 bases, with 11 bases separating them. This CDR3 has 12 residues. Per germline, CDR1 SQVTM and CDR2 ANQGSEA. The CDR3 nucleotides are TGCAGCGTTCAGGGGAGGAGCACTGAAGCTTTCTTT. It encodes CSVQGRSTEAFF.

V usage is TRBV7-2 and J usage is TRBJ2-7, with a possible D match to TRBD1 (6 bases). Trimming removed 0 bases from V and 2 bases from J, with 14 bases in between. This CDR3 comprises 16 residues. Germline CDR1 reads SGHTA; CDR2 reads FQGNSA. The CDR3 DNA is TGTGCCAGCAGCTTAGCTCCCCCAGGGGCCGCCTACGAGCAGTACTTC. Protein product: CASSLAPPGAAYEQYF.

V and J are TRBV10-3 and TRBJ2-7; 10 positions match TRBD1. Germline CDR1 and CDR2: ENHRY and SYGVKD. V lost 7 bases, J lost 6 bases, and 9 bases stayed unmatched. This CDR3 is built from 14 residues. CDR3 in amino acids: CAITASGTGAEQYF. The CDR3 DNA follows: TGTGCCATCACTGCGTCCGGGACAGGGGCCGAGCAGTACTTC.

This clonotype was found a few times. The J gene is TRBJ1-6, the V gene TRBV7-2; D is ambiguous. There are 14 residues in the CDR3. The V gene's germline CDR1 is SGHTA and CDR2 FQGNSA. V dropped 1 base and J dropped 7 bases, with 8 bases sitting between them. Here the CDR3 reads CASSLDGSNSPLHF. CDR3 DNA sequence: TGTGCCAGCAGCTTAGATGGGAGCAATTCACCCCTCCACTTT. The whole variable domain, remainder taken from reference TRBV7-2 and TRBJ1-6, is GAGVSQSPSNKVTEKGKDVELRCDPISGHTALYWYRQSLGQGLEFLIYFQGNSAPDKSGLPSDRFSAERTGGSVSTLTIQRTQQEDSAVYLCASSLDGSNSPLHFGNGTRLTVT.

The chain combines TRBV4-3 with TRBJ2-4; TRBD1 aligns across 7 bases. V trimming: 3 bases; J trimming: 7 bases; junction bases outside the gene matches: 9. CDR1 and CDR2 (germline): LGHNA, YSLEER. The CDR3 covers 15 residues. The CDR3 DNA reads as TGCGCCAGCAGCCAGAACCGACAGGGACAGAACATTCAGTACTTC. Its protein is CASSQNRQGQNIQYF.

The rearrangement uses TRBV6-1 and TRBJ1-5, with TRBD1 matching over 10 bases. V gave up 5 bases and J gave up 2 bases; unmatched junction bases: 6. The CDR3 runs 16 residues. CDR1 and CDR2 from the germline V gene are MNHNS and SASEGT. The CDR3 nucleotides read TGTGCCAGCAGTACCGGGACAGGGGTGCGCAATCAGCCCCAGCATTTT. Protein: CASSTGTGVRNQPQHF.

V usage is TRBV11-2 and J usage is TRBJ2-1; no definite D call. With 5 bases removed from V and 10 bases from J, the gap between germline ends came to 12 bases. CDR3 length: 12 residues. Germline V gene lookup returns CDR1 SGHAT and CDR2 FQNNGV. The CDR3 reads CASSPWLKEQFF. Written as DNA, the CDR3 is TGTGCCAGCAGCCCTTGGCTCAAGGAGCAGTTCTTC.

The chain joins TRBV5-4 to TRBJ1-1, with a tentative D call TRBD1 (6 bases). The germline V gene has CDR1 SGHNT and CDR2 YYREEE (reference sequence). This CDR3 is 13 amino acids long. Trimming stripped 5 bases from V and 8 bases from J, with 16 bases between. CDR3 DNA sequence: TGTGCCAGCAGACCTAAAGGGGGTAGGGAAGCTTTCTTT. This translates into CASRPKGGREAFF.

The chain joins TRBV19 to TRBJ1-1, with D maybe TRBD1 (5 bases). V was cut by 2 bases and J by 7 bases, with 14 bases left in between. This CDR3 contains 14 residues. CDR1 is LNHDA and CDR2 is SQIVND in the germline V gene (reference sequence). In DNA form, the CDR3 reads TGTGCCAGTAGTATATCAGCCAGGGCGGGTGAAGCTTTCTTT. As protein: CASSISARAGEAFF.

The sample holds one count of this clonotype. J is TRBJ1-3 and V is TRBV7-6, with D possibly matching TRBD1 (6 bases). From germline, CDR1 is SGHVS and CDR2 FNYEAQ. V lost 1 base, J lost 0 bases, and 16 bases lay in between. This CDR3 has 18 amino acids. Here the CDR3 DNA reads TGTGCCAGCAGCTTAGGAGTGACGGACAGTTTCTCTGGAAACACCATATATTTT. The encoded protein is CASSLGVTDSFSGNTIYF.

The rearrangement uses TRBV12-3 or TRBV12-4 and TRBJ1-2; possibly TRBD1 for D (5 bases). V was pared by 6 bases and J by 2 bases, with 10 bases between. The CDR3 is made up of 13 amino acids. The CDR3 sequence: CASRSDKNYGYTF. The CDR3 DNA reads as TGTGCCAGCAGGTCGGACAAGAACTATGGCTACACCTTC.

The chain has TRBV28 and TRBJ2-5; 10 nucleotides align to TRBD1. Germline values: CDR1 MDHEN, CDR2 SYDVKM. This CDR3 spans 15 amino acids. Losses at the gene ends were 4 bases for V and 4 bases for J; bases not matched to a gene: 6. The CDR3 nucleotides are TGTGCCAGCAGTTCCGGACAGGGGGTCACAGAGACCCAGTACTTC. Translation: CASSSGQGVTETQYF.

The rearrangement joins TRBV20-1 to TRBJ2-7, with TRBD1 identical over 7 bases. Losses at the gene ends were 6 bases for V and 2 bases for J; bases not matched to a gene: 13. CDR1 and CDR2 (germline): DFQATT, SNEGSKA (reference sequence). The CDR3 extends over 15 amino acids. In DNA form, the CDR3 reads TGCAGTGCCATCGTGTGGGGACAGCCCACCTACGAGCAGTACTTC. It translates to CSAIVWGQPTYEQYF.

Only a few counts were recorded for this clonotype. CDR3 sequence (DNA): TGTGCCAGCAGCCTCTCGCTGGGAACGATCCCCTACGAGCAGTACTTC. It translates to CASSLSLGTIPYEQYF. The rearrangement joins TRBV7-9 to TRBJ2-7; D gene uncertain. V gave up 5 bases and J gave up 2 bases, with 19 bases separating them. Per the germline V gene, CDR1 is SEHNR and CDR2 is FQNEAQ (reference sequence). This CDR3 spans 16 amino acids.

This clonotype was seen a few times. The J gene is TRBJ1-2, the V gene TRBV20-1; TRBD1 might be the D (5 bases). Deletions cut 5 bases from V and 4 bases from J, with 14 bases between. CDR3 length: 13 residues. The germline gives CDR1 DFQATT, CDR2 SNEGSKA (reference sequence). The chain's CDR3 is CSAAGGEFYGYTF. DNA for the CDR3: TGCAGTGCTGCGGGGGGGGAGTTCTATGGCTACACCTTC.

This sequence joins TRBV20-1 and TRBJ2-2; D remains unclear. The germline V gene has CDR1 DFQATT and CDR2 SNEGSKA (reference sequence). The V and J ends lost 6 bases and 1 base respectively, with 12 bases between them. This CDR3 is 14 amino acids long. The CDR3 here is CSAPGALNTGELFF. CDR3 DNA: TGCAGTGCCCCGGGCGCCCTGAACACCGGGGAGCTGTTTTTT.

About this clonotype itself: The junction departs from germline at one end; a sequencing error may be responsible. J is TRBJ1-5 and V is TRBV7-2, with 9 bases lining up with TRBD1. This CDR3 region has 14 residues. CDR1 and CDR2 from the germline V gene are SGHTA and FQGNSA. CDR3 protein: CASSPTGGNQPQHF. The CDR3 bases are TGTGCCAGCAGCCCCACAGGGGGCAACCAGCCCCAGCATTTT.

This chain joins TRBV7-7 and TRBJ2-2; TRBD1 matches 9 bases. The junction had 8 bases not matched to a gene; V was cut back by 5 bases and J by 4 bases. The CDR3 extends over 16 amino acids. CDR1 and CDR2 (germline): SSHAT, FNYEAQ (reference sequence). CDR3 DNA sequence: TGTGCCAGCAGCCCGGCGGCGACAGGGGGCACCGGGGAGCTGTTTTTT. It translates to CASSPAATGGTGELFF.

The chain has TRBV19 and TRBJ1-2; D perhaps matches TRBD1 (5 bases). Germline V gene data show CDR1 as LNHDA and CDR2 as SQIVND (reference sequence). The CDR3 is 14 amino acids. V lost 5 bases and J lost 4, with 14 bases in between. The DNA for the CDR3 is TGTGCCAGTAGTGCATTAACGACAGTCTATGGCTACACCTTC. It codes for CASSALTTVYGYTF.